A selection of T cell receptor beta chains follows, all from one sample in a study of cytomegalovirus exposure and HLA in healthy donors. The method was immunoSEQ multiplex PCR; TCRdb's version includes in-frame clones alone and lacks a portion of them. Of 120,000 to 150,000 clones listed, around 84% are singletons. The sequenced material came from PBMCs. The receptors shown here come from a man between 35 and 55 years old in good health and CMV-seropositive. The CDR3 runs from the conserved cysteine through the conserved F or W. The D gene is left open where the match is weak. Expanded clones get a size class; other rows say once, few or many, or leave the size out.

j_call d_call cdr3_length v_call clone_size cdr3_nt cdr3_aa
TRBJ1-5 TRBD1 16 TRBV6-6 few TGTGCCAGCACCCAGGAGTCGGACAGGGGGCGTCAGCCCCAGCATTTT CASTQESDRGRQPQHF
TRBJ2-7 TRBD1 14 TRBV7-9 - TGTGCCAGCAGCTTAGGGACAGGGTTCTACGAGCAGTACTTC CASSLGTGFYEQYF
TRBJ1-5 - 19 TRBV19 - TGTGCCAGCCAACCCGACACTCATACCGGGGTATATAGCAATCAGCCCCAGCATTTT CASQPDTHTGVYSNQPQHF
TRBJ2-1 TRBD1 14 TRBV27 - TGTGCCAGCAGTAGTACCGGGACAGGGAATGAGCAGTTCTTC CASSSTGTGNEQFF
TRBJ2-3 - 17 TRBV4-2 - TGTGCCAGCAGCCAACCCTTAGCGCTTTCGACCACAGATACGCAGTATTTT CASSQPLALSTTDTQYF
TRBJ2-5 TRBD1 15 TRBV28 - TGTGCCAGCAGTTTCCCCGGGACAGCTAAAGAGACCCAGTACTTC CASSFPGTAKETQYF
TRBJ2-6 - 17 TRBV5-7 - TGTGCCAGCAGCATAGCTATTGAAGGCTCTGGGGCCAACGTCCTGACTTTC CASSIAIEGSGANVLTF
TRBJ2-2 - 14 TRBV19 - TGTGCCAGCAGACTGACCTGGAACACCGGGGAGCTGTTTTTT CASRLTWNTGELFF
TRBJ2-5 - 13 TRBV11-3 few TGTGCCAGTTCCCCCGGACTGCAAGAGACCCAGTACTTC CASSPGLQETQYF
TRBJ2-2 - 12 TRBV2 - TGTGCCAGGGGCGGAGGGGCCGGGGAGCTGTTTTTT CARGGGAGELFF
TRBJ2-7 - 13 TRBV5-4 - TGTGCCAGCAGCCGACAGTCGATCTACGAGCAGTACTTC CASSRQSIYEQYF
TRBJ2-2 - 15 TRBV11-2 few TGTGCCAGCAGACAGGAGGGACCTAAGACCGGGGAGCTGTTTTTT CASRQEGPKTGELFF
TRBJ2-3 TRBD2 17 TRBV13 - TGTGCCAGCAGCTTAGGCCGGGACTATCCTGGCACAGATACGCAGTATTTT CASSLGRDYPGTDTQYF
TRBJ1-3 TRBD1 14 TRBV2 - TGTGCCAGCAGTATGGACAGGGCTGGAAACACCATATATTTT CASSMDRAGNTIYF
TRBJ1-5 - 13 TRBV6-1 - TGTGCCAGCAGCCGGGACACTTATCAGCCCCAGCATTTT CASSRDTYQPQHF
TRBJ1-1 TRBD1 14 TRBV19 few TGTGCCAGTAGTATTGGAACAGGGGGCACTGAAGCTTTCTTT CASSIGTGGTEAFF
TRBJ1-2 - 15 TRBV5-1 few TGCGCCAGCAGCGCAGAAGGGGTGTTTACGGATGGCTACACCTTC CASSAEGVFTDGYTF
TRBJ1-1 - 13 TRBV11-3 - TGTGCCAGCAGCTCGACAGGGAACACTGAAGCTTTCTTT CASSSTGNTEAFF
TRBJ2-7 TRBD1 12 TRBV30 - TGTGCCTCCTCGACAGGGGGCTACGAGCAGTACTTC CASSTGGYEQYF
TRBJ2-1 - 16 TRBV27 - TGTGCCAGCAGTTTTCCGGCGGGCCCCCCTACCAATGAGCAGTTCTTC CASSFPAGPPTNEQFF
TRBJ2-7 TRBD1 15 TRBV4-1 - TGCGCCAGCAGCCAGGTGGGACAGGAGATCTACGAGCAGTACTTC CASSQVGQEIYEQYF
TRBJ2-3 TRBD2 18 TRBV9 - TGTGCCAGCAGCTACCCCCGGGGCGGGGGACTAAGCACAGATACGCAGTATTTT CASSYPRGGGLSTDTQYF
TRBJ2-7 - 13 TRBV10-3 - TGTGCCATCAGACCAGCAGGGAGGAACGAGCAGTACTTC CAIRPAGRNEQYF
TRBJ2-3 TRBD2 17 TRBV11-1 - TGTGCCAGCAGCTTAGCCGCTCCCGGGGGGGGGTCAGATACGCAGTATTTT CASSLAAPGGGSDTQYF
TRBJ1-3 TRBD1 19 TRBV9 - TGTGCCAGCAGCGTAGACCCCCGGGACAGATCCTACTCTGGAAACACCATATATTTT CASSVDPRDRSYSGNTIYF
TRBJ1-1 - 14 TRBV5-1 - TGCGCCAGCAGCTACAAGAGCGTGAACACTGAAGCTTTCTTT CASSYKSVNTEAFF
TRBJ1-5 - 13 TRBV18 few TGTGCCAGCTCAAGACAGGACAATCAGCCCCAGCATTTT CASSRQDNQPQHF
TRBJ1-5 - 15 TRBV5-1 - TGCGCCAGCAGCCCCGGACAGAATCCCAATCGGCCCCAGCATTTT CASSPGQNPNRPQHF
TRBJ1-5 - 22 TRBV27 - TGTGCCAGCAGCCTCTTCCTAGACCCAGGGGCCAAAGGGCCTTATAGCAATCAGCCCCAGCATTTT CASSLFLDPGAKGPYSNQPQHF
TRBJ2-5 - 13 TRBV9 - TGTGCCAGCAGCGTAGACTACTCAGAGACCCAGTACTTC CASSVDYSETQYF
TRBJ2-6 TRBD1 15 TRBV30 - TGTGCCTGGAGTCCCACAGGGGCTGGGGCCAACGTCCTGACTTTC CAWSPTGAGANVLTF
TRBJ1-1 - 16 TRBV6-5 - TGTGCCAGCAGTTACTCGCCAGCCAGGGGTGGGGACGAAGCTTTCTTT CASSYSPARGGDEAFF
TRBJ2-2 TRBD2 15 TRBV6-4 - TGTGCCAGCAGCCGACTAGCGGGAGACACCGGGGAGCTGTTTTTT CASSRLAGDTGELFF
TRBJ2-7 - 12 TRBV21-1 - TGTGCCAGCAGCCTGGCAGGGCACGAGCAGTACTTC CASSLAGHEQYF
TRBJ2-3 TRBD2 15 TRBV7-3 - TGTGCCAGCAGCTTAAACCTAGCGGGAGTAGATACGCAGTATTTT CASSLNLAGVDTQYF
TRBJ2-3 - 12 TRBV7-8 - TGTGCCAGCAGGGATAGACACCTTACGCAGTATTTT CASRDRHLTQYF
TRBJ1-6 TRBD1 14 TRBV19 - TGTGCCAGTACCAGTGGGCAGGGGGATTCACCCCTCCACTTT CASTSGQGDSPLHF
TRBJ1-5 TRBD1 14 TRBV6-5 - TGTGCCAGCAAGGGGGCAGGGTTTAATCAGCCCCAGCATTTT CASKGAGFNQPQHF
TRBJ1-5 - 15 TRBV6-1 - TGTGCCAGCAGTGTCGGACTGTTGAGCAATCAGCCCCAGCATTTT CASSVGLLSNQPQHF
TRBJ1-2 - 13 TRBV7-2 once TGTGCCAGCAGCCCGAGGGCCAGCGCTGGCTACACCTTC CASSPRASAGYTF